The 24 T cell receptor beta chains listed next were all sequenced from one sample in a study of the immune and genomic landscape of osteosarcoma. Clones were sequenced by immunoSEQ multiplex PCR, and TCRdb holds only the in-frame ones, with some missing. The table lists 1,500 to 2,000 clones, around two thirds of them singletons. The material sequenced was primary tumor tissue from the T10 vertebra. These receptors all stem from a young man with osteosarcoma.

This clone has only one observation. The chain uses TRBV5-1 and TRBJ1-6, with TRBD1 identical over 8 bases. This CDR3 has 15 amino acids. Germline lookup yields CDR1 SGHRS and CDR2 YFSETQ. V lost 4 bases, J lost 7 bases, and 7 bases stayed unmatched. The DNA of the CDR3 is TGCGCCAGCAGCCGTTCGACAGGGGAGAATTCACCCCTCCACTTT. It codes for CASSRSTGENSPLHF.

This clone was picked up a small number of times. CDR3 residues: CASSQGTVYEQYF. The CDR3 nucleotides are TGCGCCAGCAGCCAAGGGACAGTCTACGAGCAGTACTTC. This chain connects TRBV4-1 to TRBJ2-7, with TRBD1 as a possible D gene (6 bases). Germline-derived CDR1 and CDR2 are MGHRA and YSYEKL. This CDR3 comprises 13 residues. V lost 1 base and J lost 3, with 7 bases in between.

The rearrangement joins TRBV5-5 to TRBJ1-1; TRBD1 might be the D (6 bases). The germline V gene encodes CDR1 SGHKS and CDR2 YYEKEE (reference sequence). Between the trimmed V and J ends, which lost 0 bases and 4 bases, there was a span of 7 bases. This CDR3 has 13 amino acids. The CDR3 loop is CASSLDRATEAFF. The CDR3 bases are TGTGCCAGCAGCTTGGACAGGGCCACTGAAGCTTTCTTT. The full variable domain, in which reference TRBV5-5 and TRBJ1-1 provide the parts outside the CDR3, is DAGVTQSPTHLIKTRGQQVTLRCSPISGHKSVSWYQQVLGQGPQFIFQYYEKEERGRGNFPDRFSARQFPNYSSELNVNALLLGDSALYLCASSLDRATEAFFGQGTRLTVV.

The rearrangement uses TRBV4-1 and TRBJ2-3, with TRBD2 matching over 8 bases. With 4 bases clipped from V and 6 bases from J, the junction kept 6 bases outside the gene matches. CDR1 and CDR2 from the germline V gene are MGHRA and YSYEKL. This CDR3 has 14 residues. Here the CDR3 reads CASSRGTSMDTQYF. The CDR3, as DNA: TGCGCCAGCAGCCGAGGGACTAGTATGGATACGCAGTATTTT.

The V call is TRBV9, the J call TRBJ1-2, with D tentatively TRBD1 (5 bases). From germline, CDR1 is SGDLS and CDR2 YYNGEE. V lost 4 bases and J lost 6, with 19 bases in between. This CDR3 is built from 15 residues. CDR3 loop: CASSLLGRGADGYTF. The CDR3 nucleotides are TGTGCCAGCAGCCTACTTGGGCGAGGGGCTGATGGCTACACCTTC.

CDR3 sequence (DNA): TGTGCCAGCAGGTGTCAAGTAGCTACAATTCACACTGAAGCTTTCTTT. Translating gives CASRCQVATIHTEAFF. The chain couples TRBV21-1 to TRBJ1-1. TRBV21-1 counts as a pseudogene. The CDR3 has 16 amino acids.

This clone ranks as large. The genes are TRBV6-6 and TRBJ2-7; 10 nucleotides agree with TRBD1. The CDR3 length is 14 residues. The ends lost 6 bases at V and 8 bases at J; junction bases unmatched: 10. Germline loops: CDR1 MNHNY, CDR2 SVGAGI (reference sequence). This CDR3 reads CASSRGPDRGKQYF. CDR3 bases: TGTGCCAGCAGCCGCGGACCGGACAGGGGGAAGCAGTACTTC.

This clone is labeled large. The genes are TRBV5-4 and TRBJ2-2; the match to TRBD1 covers 10 bases. This CDR3 contains 17 residues. Germline trimming cut 2 bases from V and 1 base from J; bases unmatched to any gene: 5. Looked up from germline, CDR1 is SGHNT and CDR2 is YYREEE (reference sequence). CDR3 in amino acids: CASSFGTGVVNTGELFF. CDR3 DNA sequence: TGTGCCAGCAGCTTCGGGACAGGGGTGGTGAACACCGGGGAGCTGTTTTTT.

The chain couples TRBV6-6 to TRBJ1-2; D remains ambiguous. CDR1 and CDR2 from the germline V gene are MNHNY and SVGAGI (reference sequence). CDR3 length: 11 amino acids. The ends were cut back, 4 bases at V and 7 bases at J, with 7 bases in the middle. The CDR3 region is CASSWGGGYTF. The CDR3 DNA sequence: TGTGCCAGCAGTTGGGGTGGTGGCTACACCTTC.

This clone was recorded a few times. Other DNA sequences from this sample encode an identical CDR3 as well. The V call is TRBV2, the J call TRBJ2-7, with 8 bases matching TRBD1. Germline CDR1 SNHLY, CDR2 FYNNEI. The V and J ends lost 4 bases and 1 base, in that order; junction bases with no gene match: 0. This CDR3 is built from 13 residues. The CDR3 spells CASSGTGSYEQYF. The CDR3 region has the DNA TGTGCCAGCAGTGGGACAGGGTCCTACGAGCAGTACTTC.

This clone occurred a few times. The gene calls are TRBV4-1 and TRBJ1-6; the D is unclear. Germline CDR1 reads MGHRA; CDR2 reads YSYEKL. CDR3 size: 12 residues. Trimming cost V 3 bases and J 6 bases, with 3 bases left between them. The CDR3 DNA sequence: TGCGCCAGCAGCCACGGTAATTCACCCCTCCACTTT. Its translation: CASSHGNSPLHF.

The chain links TRBV12-5 to TRBJ2-5; 7 nucleotides agree with TRBD1. The J call may be incorrect, as the DNA end agrees better with TRBJ2-7. CDR3 length: 15 residues. The V gene's germline CDR1 is LGHNT and CDR2 FRNRAP. CDR3 DNA sequence: TGTGCTAGTGGCCAGACCGGGACAGCATCCTACGAGCAGTACTTC. Amino acids: CASGQTGTASYEQYF.

The chain joins TRBV6-6 to TRBJ2-7; TRBD2 matches 7 bases. The CDR3 runs to 14 residues. The J segment lost 4 bases and the V segment lost 6 bases, leaving 9 bases of the junction unmatched. The V gene's germline CDR1 is MNHNY and CDR2 SVGAGI (reference sequence). The CDR3 nucleotides read TGTGCCAGCAGCTCTCCCGGGGAGGGGTACGAGCAGTACTTC. As protein: CASSSPGEGYEQYF.

This clone occurred once. This rearrangement joins TRBV4-2 to TRBJ1-2; the D gene is possibly TRBD1 (5 bases). The V gene's germline CDR1 is LGHNA and CDR2 YNFKEQ. The V gene lost 3 bases and the J gene lost 4 bases, with 21 bases spanning the gap. The CDR3 is made up of 17 amino acids. The CDR3, as DNA: TGTGCCAGCAGCCAGAAGGGGCAGAGGGGCCAAAGCTATGGCTACACCTTC. It specifies CASSQKGQRGQSYGYTF.

The chain employs TRBV2 and TRBJ1-4; D not certain. The CDR3 is 14 amino acids. Between the trimmed V and J ends, which lost 8 bases and 0 bases, there was a span of 10 bases. Looked up from germline, CDR1 is SNHLY and CDR2 is FYNNEI. The CDR3 DNA reads as TGTGCCAGCGGGTCAGAAGCAACTAATGAAAAACTGTTTTTT. Amino acid sequence: CASGSEATNEKLFF.

The V call is TRBV7-9, the J call TRBJ2-3, with a possible D match to TRBD1 (5 bases). V lost 5 bases to trimming and J lost 2 bases, with 17 bases between them. The CDR3 totals 16 residues. CDR1 and CDR2 from the germline V gene are SEHNR and FQNEAQ (reference sequence). The CDR3 DNA follows: TGTGCCAGCAGCAATTCCAGGGTTGATCTCACAGATACGCAGTATTTT. Translating gives CASSNSRVDLTDTQYF.

The gene calls are TRBV5-1 and TRBJ2-7; 9 nucleotides align to TRBD1. With 4 bases clipped from V and 1 base from J, the junction kept 3 bases outside the gene matches. The germline CDR1 and CDR2 sequences are SGHRS and YFSETQ. CDR3 length: 14 amino acids. CDR3 protein: CASSRQGGSYEQYF. For the CDR3, the DNA is TGCGCCAGCAGCCGACAGGGGGGATCCTACGAGCAGTACTTC.

This clone was recorded a few times. V gene TRBV6-1 combines with J gene TRBJ2-7, with 7 bases lining up with TRBD2. The ends lost 6 bases at V and 2 bases at J; junction bases unmatched: 4. Per germline, CDR1 MNHNS and CDR2 SASEGT. The CDR3 is 13 residues long. The CDR3 loop reads CASRGGSTYEQYF. The CDR3 DNA reads TGTGCCAGCAGGGGAGGGAGCACCTACGAGCAGTACTTC.

This clone was picked up a small number of times. The chain couples TRBV5-1 to TRBJ1-1; TRBD1 matches at 7 bases. CDR1 is SGHRS, CDR2 YFSETQ, per germline. V shed 4 bases and J 3 bases; nucleotides not matched to a gene: 9. The CDR3 contains 15 residues. For the CDR3, the DNA is TGCGCCAGCAGCCCCCGGCGACAGGGCGACACTGAAGCTTTCTTT. Its protein is CASSPRRQGDTEAFF.

The chain uses TRBV19 and TRBJ1-6; 9 bases agree with TRBD1. With V trimmed by 6 bases and J by 10 bases, 10 bases remained unmatched. The CDR3 totals 15 residues. The germline gives CDR1 LNHDA, CDR2 SQIVND (reference sequence). The CDR3 protein is CASRAGQGSGSPLHF. In nucleotides, the CDR3 is TGTGCCAGTAGGGCGGGACAGGGAAGTGGGTCACCCCTCCACTTT.

This clone was observed a few times. The chain is built from TRBV27 and TRBJ1-2; 9 bases line up with TRBD1. The V gene end was trimmed by 0 bases and the J gene end by 4 bases; junction bases not matched to a gene: 3. Germline V gene lookup returns CDR1 MNHEY and CDR2 SMNVEV (reference sequence). CDR3 length: 15 residues. The CDR3 region has the DNA TGTGCCAGCAGTTTATCGGGACAGGGCTTCTATGGCTACACCTTC. It specifies CASSLSGQGFYGYTF.

Regarding this clone: Other nucleotide sequences from this sample produce the same CDR3. The chain recombines TRBV30 with TRBJ1-1; D unclear. Germline loops: CDR1 GTSNPN, CDR2 SVGIG (reference sequence). The CDR3 has 11 amino acids. Between the trimmed V and J ends, which lost 8 bases and 1 base, there was a span of 8 bases. The CDR3 nucleotides read TGTGCCAGCGAGAGGAACACTGAAGCTTTCTTT. Encoded protein: CASERNTEAFF.

This clone was observed a handful of times. This chain connects TRBV7-6 to TRBJ2-7; D is undetermined. The CDR3 loop spans 13 amino acids. Trimming removed 4 bases from V and 3 bases from J, with 10 bases in between. Germline loops: CDR1 SGHVS, CDR2 FNYEAQ. CDR3 sequence (DNA): TGTGCCAGCAGCTCTGGACCGAACTACGAGCAGTACTTC. This encodes CASSSGPNYEQYF.

The sample holds one count of this clone. V gene TRBV27 combines with J gene TRBJ2-2; D is ambiguous. The V gene lost 3 bases and the J gene lost 2 bases, with 7 bases spanning the gap. This CDR3 comprises 14 residues. Germline V CDR1 and CDR2: MNHEY, SMNVEV (reference sequence). The CDR3 coding sequence is TGTGCCAGCAGTTTCTTGGACAACACCGGGGAGCTGTTTTTT. It translates to CASSFLDNTGELFF.